These 8 T cell receptor beta chains were sequenced from one sample in a study of shared clonotypes between healthy human individuals (dated by TCRdb to 2020 to 2022). CD8 naive samples were obtained by positive selection for CCR7 among CD45RO-negative cells, yielding a CD45RA+CCR7+ population from which TemRA cells were excluded. The library was produced with the immunoSEQ multiplex PCR assay. TCRdb provides this immuneACCESS table in a form limited to in-frame rearrangements. Some clones are lacking; in checked studies, under half of them reflect an unresolved V gene, and why the rest are absent is not known. The sample records about 600,000 clones, nearly 98% of which are singletons. The ten largest clones take up more than 0.3% of the sample. Input material: naive CD8+ T cells sorted from blood. The cell subset or site tag for this specimen amounts to: CD45RA+CCR7+. The source is a man aged 25-45 years in good health.

This clone is a singleton in its sample. This chain uses TRBV14 with TRBJ1-2, with D possibly being TRBD1 (6 bases). Germline loops: CDR1 SGHDN, CDR2 FVKESK. Deletions cut 0 bases from V and 6 bases from J, with 17 bases between. This CDR3 region has 16 residues. In DNA form, the CDR3 reads TGTGCCAGCAGCCAAGAAGGAAACAGGGTGTGGCATGGCTACACCTTC. The encoded protein is CASSQEGNRVWHGYTF.

This sequence joins TRBV2 and TRBJ1-5; 10 bases are shared with TRBD1. The CDR3 is 15 residues long. With V trimmed by 8 bases and J by 4 bases, 8 bases remained unmatched. Looked up from germline, CDR1 is SNHLY and CDR2 is FYNNEI. CDR3: CASWQGQGQNQPQHF. CDR3 DNA sequence: TGTGCCAGCTGGCAGGGACAGGGGCAAAATCAGCCCCAGCATTTT.

V gene TRBV18 combines with J gene TRBJ1-1, with D possibly matching TRBD1 (5 bases). Germline loops: CDR1 KGHSH, CDR2 LQKENI. The length of the CDR3 is 12 residues. Trimming cost V 4 bases and J 8 bases, with 11 bases left between them. The CDR3 DNA follows: TGTGCCAGCTCACTTTTCGGGGGAGAAGCTTTCTTT. Translation gives CASSLFGGEAFF.

The chain recombines TRBV12-2 with TRBJ2-1; the table calls TRBD1, which could not be checked here. TRBV12-2 is tagged as a pseudogene. CDR3 length: 16 residues. CDR3 DNA sequence: TGTGCAAGAGTAAGGGGCGGCAGAGGCTCCTACAATGAGCAGTTCTTC. This sequence encodes CARVRGGRGSYNEQFF.

The chain joins TRBV29-1 to TRBJ2-5; 7 bases line up with TRBD1. V shed 3 bases, J shed 4 bases, and the junction held 8 bases outside the gene matches. Germline CDR1 is SQVTM and CDR2 is ANQGSEA. This CDR3 is 14 amino acids long. The CDR3 is CSVDQTGILETQYF. CDR3 nucleotides: TGCAGCGTTGACCAGACAGGGATATTAGAGACCCAGTACTTC.

This sequence joins TRBV27 and TRBJ1-2, with D tentatively TRBD1 (6 bases). The CDR3 is 14 residues long. The germline V gene has CDR1 MNHEY and CDR2 SMNVEV (reference sequence). Between the trimmed V and J ends, which lost 3 bases and 2 bases, there was a span of 10 bases. In DNA form, the CDR3 reads TGTGCCAGCAGTTTCTGGGGGCCGAACTATGGCTACACCTTC. Its translation is CASSFWGPNYGYTF.

The rearrangement uses TRBV5-1 and TRBJ1-2; D is uncertain. This CDR3 contains 13 residues. Trimming stripped 2 bases from V and 2 bases from J, with 7 bases between. Germline V gene sequence: CDR1 SGHRS, CDR2 YFSETQ. As DNA, the CDR3 is TGCGCCAGCAGCTTAGGGCTCAACTATGGCTACACCTTC. Translating it yields CASSLGLNYGYTF. Complete variable domain (other parts from reference TRBV5-1 and TRBJ1-2): KAGVTQTPRYLIKTRGQQVTLSCSPISGHRSVSWYQQTPGQGLQFLFEYFSETQRNKGNFPGRFSGRQFSNSRSEMNVSTLELGDSALYLCASSLGLNYGYTFGSGTRLTVV.

The chain joins TRBV30 to TRBJ2-1; perhaps TRBD2 as D (5 bases). V shed 1 base and J shed 5 bases, with 12 bases lying between them. The CDR3 extends over 14 amino acids. Germline V gene data show CDR1 as GTSNPN and CDR2 as SVGIG (reference sequence). The CDR3 sequence: CAWSEGSGDNEQFF. In DNA, the CDR3 is TGTGCCTGGAGTGAAGGCTCCGGGGACAATGAGCAGTTCTTC.